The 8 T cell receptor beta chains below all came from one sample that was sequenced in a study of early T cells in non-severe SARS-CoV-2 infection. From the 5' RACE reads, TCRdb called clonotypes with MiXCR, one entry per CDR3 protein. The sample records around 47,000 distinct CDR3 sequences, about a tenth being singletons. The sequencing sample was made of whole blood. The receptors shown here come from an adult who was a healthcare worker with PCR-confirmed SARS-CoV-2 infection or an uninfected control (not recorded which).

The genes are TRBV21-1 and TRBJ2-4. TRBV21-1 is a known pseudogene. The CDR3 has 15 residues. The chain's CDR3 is CASSLSTVAKNIQYF. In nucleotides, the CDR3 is TGTGCCAGCAGCCTCTCAACAGTAGCCAAAAACATTCAGTACTTC.

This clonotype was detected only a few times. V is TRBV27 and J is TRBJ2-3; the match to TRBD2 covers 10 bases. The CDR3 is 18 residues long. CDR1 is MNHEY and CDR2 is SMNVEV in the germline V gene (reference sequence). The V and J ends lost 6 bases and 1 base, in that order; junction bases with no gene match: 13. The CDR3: CASSLRPRTSGRTDTQYF. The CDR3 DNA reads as TGTGCCAGCAGCCTAAGGCCCCGGACTAGCGGACGCACAGATACGCAGTATTTT.

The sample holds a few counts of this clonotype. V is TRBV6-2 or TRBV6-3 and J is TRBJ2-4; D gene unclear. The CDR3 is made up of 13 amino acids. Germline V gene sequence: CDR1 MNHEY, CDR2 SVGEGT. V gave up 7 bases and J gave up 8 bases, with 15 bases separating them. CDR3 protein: CASNGIFLDIQYF. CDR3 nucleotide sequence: TGTGCCAGCAATGGGATTTTCTTGGACATTCAGTACTTC.

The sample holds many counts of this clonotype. CDR3 sequence (DNA): TGTGCCAGCAGCGGGTCGAACTATGGCTACACCTTC. Translation gives CASSGSNYGYTF. This rearrangement joins TRBV9 to TRBJ1-2; D is uncertain. Germline-derived CDR1 and CDR2 are SGDLS and YYNGEE. Trimming pared 3 bases from V and 2 bases from J, leaving 5 bases between. This CDR3 contains 12 residues.

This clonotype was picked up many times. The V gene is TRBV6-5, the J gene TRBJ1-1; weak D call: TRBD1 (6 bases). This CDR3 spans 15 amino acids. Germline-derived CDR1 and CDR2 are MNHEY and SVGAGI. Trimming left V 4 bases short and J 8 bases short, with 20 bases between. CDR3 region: CASSSIGTTGSEAFF. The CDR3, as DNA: TGTGCCAGCAGTTCCATCGGAACGACAGGATCCGAAGCTTTCTTT.

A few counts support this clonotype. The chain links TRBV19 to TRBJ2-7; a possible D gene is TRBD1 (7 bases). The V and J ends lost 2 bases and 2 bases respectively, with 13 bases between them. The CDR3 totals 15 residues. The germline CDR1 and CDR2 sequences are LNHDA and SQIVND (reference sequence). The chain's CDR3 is CASSIRGTETYEQYF. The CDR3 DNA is TGTGCCAGTAGTATACGCGGGACAGAGACCTACGAGCAGTACTTC.

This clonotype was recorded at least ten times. The CDR3 region has the DNA TGCGCCAGCAGCCGGGGGTCACCGGCAGAGAACACTGAAGCTTTCTTT. Translation: CASSRGSPAENTEAFF. The gene calls are TRBV5-1 and TRBJ1-1, with D perhaps TRBD1 (5 bases). V was pared by 4 bases and J by 1 base, with 17 bases between. The CDR3 runs to 16 residues. Germline V gives CDR1 SGHRS, CDR2 YFSETQ.

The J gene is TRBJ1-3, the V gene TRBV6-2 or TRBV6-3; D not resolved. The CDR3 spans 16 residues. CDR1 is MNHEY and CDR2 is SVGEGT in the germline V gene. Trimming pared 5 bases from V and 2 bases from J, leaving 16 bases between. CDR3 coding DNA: TGTGCCAGCAGTAACCCGACGGTCTACACTGGAAACACCATATATTTT. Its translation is CASSNPTVYTGNTIYF.